The clone carrying this TCR beta chain has a handful of counts. The library targeted TCRbeta and was prepared with unique molecular identifiers. From the PCR reads, TCRdb called clonotypes with MiXCR, one entry per CDR3 protein. The sample lists 500,000 or so distinct CDR3 sequences, about 31% occurring once. This sample stems from a study of T-cell reconstitution after alpha-beta-depleted transplantation in children. The CDR3 length is 14 residues. V shed 0 bases and J shed 8 bases, with 13 bases lying between them. The germline gives CDR1 MNHEY, CDR2 SVGAGI. The sequenced sample was PBMCs from the stem cell graft donor, obtained from the stem cell graft. The sequence was obtained from a human donor who donated a stem cell graft to a child with aplastic anemia. V usage is TRBV6-5 and J usage is TRBJ1-2; no clear D gene. The CDR3 sequence: CASSYSMGYRGYTF. The CDR3 coding sequence is TGTGCCAGCAGTTACTCGATGGGGTACCGAGGCTACACCTTC.